This T cell receptor (beta chain) was identified during a study of T cell repertoires in cytomegalovirus infection. Turning to the study itself: Well-studied HLA-B-restricted epitopes and recently identified HLA-C-restricted epitopes of CMV were both used in the study. General study results and limits: Cumulative public TCR beta family frequency identified carriers of CMV plus the relevant HLA.

Worth noting for this clonotype: Its specificity is not known.

TCRdb called the reads again in MiXCR, with one record for every CDR3 protein. Altogether 400,000 to 600,000 distinct CDR3 sequences are present, about 42% being singletons, with the ten largest covering around 45%. CDR1 is SGHTA and CDR2 is FQGNSA in the germline V gene. The CDR3 extends over 13 amino acids. The V end was cut by 3 bases, the J end by 4 bases, with 10 bases between. The TCR sequence derives from a human donor in good health (CMV status not recorded). Some clones in this sample may be carry-over from other donors' samples. The chain uses TRBV7-2 and TRBJ2-7, with D unresolved. This sample comprised cultured PBMCs, obtained from culture after CMV antigen stimulation. CDR3 amino acids: CASSFFLDYEQYF. The CDR3 nucleotides are TGTGCCAGCAGCTTCTTTCTAGATTACGAGCAGTACTTC.